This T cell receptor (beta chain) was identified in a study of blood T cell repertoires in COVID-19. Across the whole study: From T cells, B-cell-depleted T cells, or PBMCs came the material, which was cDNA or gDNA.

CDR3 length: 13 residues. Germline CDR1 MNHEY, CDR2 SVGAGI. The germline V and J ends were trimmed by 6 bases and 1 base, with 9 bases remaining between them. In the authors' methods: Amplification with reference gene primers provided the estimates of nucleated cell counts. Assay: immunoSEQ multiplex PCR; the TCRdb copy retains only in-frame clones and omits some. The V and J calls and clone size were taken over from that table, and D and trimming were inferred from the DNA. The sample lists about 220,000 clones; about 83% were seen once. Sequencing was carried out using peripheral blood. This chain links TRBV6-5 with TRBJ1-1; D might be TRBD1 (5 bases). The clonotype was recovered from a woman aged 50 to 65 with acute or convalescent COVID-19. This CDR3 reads CASRYTGNTEAFF. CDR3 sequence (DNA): TGTGCCAGCAGGTACACAGGGAACACTGAAGCTTTCTTT.